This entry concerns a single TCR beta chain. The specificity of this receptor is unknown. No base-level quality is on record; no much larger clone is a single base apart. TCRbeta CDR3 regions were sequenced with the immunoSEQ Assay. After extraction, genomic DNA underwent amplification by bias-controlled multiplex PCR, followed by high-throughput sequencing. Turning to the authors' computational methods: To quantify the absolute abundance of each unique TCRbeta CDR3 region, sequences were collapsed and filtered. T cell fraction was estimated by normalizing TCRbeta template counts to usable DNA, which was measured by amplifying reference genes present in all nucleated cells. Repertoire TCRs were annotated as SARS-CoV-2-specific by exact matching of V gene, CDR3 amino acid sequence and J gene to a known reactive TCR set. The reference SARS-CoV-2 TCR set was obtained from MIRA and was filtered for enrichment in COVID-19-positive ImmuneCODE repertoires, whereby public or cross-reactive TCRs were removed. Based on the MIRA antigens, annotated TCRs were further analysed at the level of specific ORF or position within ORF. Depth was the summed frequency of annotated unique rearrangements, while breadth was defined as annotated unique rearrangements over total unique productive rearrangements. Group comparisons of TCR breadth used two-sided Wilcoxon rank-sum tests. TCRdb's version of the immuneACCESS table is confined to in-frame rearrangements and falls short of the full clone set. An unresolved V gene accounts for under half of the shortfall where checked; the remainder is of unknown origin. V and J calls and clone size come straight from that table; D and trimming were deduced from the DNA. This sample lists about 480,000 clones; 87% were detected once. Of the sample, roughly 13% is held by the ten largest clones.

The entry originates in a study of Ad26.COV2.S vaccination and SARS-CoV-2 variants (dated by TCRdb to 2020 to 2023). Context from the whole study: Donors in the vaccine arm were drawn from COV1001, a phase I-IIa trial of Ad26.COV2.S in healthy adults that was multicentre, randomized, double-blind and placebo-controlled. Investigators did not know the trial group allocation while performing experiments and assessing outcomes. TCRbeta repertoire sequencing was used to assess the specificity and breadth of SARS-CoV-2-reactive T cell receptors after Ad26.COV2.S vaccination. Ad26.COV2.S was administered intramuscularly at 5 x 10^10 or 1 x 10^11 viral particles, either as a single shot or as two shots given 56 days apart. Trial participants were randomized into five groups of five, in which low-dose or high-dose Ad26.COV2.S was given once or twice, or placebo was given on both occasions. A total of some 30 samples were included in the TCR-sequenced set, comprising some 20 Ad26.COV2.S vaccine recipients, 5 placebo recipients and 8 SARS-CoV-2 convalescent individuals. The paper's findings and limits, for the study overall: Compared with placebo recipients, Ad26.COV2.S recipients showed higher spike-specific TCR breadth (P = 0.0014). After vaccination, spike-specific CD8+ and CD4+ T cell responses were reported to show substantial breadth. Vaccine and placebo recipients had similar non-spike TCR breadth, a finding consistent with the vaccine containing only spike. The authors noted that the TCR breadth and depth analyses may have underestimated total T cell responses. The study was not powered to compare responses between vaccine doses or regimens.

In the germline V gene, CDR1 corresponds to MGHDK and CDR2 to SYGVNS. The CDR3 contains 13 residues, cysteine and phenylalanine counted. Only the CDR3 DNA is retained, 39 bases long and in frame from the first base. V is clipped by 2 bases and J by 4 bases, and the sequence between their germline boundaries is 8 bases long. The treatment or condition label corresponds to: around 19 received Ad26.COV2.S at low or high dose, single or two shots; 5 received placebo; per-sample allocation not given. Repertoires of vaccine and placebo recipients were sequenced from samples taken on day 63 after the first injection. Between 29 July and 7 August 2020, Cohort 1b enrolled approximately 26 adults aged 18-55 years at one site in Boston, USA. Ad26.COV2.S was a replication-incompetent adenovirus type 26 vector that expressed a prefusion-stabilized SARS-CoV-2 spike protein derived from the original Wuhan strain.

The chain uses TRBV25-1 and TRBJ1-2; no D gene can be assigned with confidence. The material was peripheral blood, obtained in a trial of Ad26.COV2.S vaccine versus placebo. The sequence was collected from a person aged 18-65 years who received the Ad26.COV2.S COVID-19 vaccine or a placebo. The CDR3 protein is CASSEGSPYGYTF. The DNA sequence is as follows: TGTGCCAGCAGTGAAGGCAGCCCCTATGGCTACACCTTC.